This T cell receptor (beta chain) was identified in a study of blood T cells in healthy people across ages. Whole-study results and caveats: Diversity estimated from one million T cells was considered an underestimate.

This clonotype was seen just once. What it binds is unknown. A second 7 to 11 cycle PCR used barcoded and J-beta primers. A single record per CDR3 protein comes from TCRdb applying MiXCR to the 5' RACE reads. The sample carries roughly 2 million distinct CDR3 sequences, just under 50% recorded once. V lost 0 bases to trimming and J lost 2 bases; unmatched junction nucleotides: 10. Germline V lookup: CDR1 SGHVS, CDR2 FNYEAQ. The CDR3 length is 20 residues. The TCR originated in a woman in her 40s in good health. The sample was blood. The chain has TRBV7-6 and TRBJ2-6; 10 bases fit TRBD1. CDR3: CASSLALRQGASPGANVLTF. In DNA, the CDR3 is TGTGCCAGCAGCTTAGCGCTAAGACAGGGGGCATCCCCTGGGGCCAACGTCCTGACTTTC.